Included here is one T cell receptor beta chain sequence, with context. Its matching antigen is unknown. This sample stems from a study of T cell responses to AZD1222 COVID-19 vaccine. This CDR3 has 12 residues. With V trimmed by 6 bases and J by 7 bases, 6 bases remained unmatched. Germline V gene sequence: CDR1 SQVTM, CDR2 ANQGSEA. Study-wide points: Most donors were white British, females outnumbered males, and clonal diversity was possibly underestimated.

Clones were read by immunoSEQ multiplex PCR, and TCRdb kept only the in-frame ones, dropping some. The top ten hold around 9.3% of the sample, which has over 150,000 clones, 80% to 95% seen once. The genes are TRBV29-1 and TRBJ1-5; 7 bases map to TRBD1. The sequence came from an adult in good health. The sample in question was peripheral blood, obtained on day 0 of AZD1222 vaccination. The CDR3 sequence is CSVAHRGQPQHF. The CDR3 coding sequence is TGCAGCGTCGCCCACAGGGGCCAGCCCCAGCATTTT.